The rows below give T cell receptor beta chains drawn from one sample of a study of shared clonotypes between healthy human individuals. Some clones are missing from TCRdb's copy, which holds only in-frame ones; the method was immunoSEQ multiplex PCR. The sample carries more than 600,000 clones, about 91% recorded once. Input material: naive CD8+ T cells sorted from blood. These receptors were taken from a man in his thirties or forties in good health. The CDR3 runs from the conserved cysteine through the conserved F or W. Each record gives: CDR3 DNA, CDR3 protein, V gene, clone size, J gene, D gene. A D gene is named only where the DNA matches it firmly. Size is omitted from some rows. Given values are once, few, many or a class for expanded clones.

DNA: TGTGCCAGCAGCTCCCTAGCGGGAGGGCCGTCCGAGCAGTACTTC
CDR3: CASSSLAGGPSEQYF
V: TRBV11-3
size: NA
J: TRBJ2-7
D: TRBD2

DNA: TGTGCCAGCAGCCAAGGTAATCCCGGGACATTTTCCGCGAACACCGGGGAGCTGTTTTTT
CDR3: CASSQGNPGTFSANTGELFF
V: TRBV14
size: NA
J: TRBJ2-2
D: NA

DNA: TGTGCCAGCAGCCTGACAGGTATGAACACTGAAGCTTTCTTT
CDR3: CASSLTGMNTEAFF
V: TRBV9
size: NA
J: TRBJ1-1
D: NA

DNA: TGCGCCAGCAGCCAAGGAACGGGGGCGATGAACACTGAAGCTTTCTTT
CDR3: CASSQGTGAMNTEAFF
V: TRBV4-1
size: NA
J: TRBJ1-1
D: NA

DNA: TGTGCCAGCAGCTTAGGTCTAGCGGGAGGTCCCGAGCAGTACTTC
CDR3: CASSLGLAGGPEQYF
V: TRBV7-9
size: NA
J: TRBJ2-7
D: TRBD2

DNA: TGTGCCAGCAGTTTTCGGCAGGGGGCAGATACGCAGTATTTT
CDR3: CASSFRQGADTQYF
V: TRBV27
size: NA
J: TRBJ2-3
D: TRBD1

DNA: TGCGCCAGCAGCCAAGATCGGGCTAGCGGCTACAATGAGCAGTTCTTC
CDR3: CASSQDRASGYNEQFF
V: TRBV4-1
size: NA
J: TRBJ2-1
D: TRBD2

DNA: TGTGCCAGCAACCAAGGGACAGGGCGTCTCTACGAGCAGTACTTC
CDR3: CASNQGTGRLYEQYF
V: TRBV6-6
size: NA
J: TRBJ2-7
D: TRBD1

DNA: TGTGCCAGCAGCCCAAGGGGTCAGCCCCAGCATTTT
CDR3: CASSPRGQPQHF
V: TRBV7-9
size: NA
J: TRBJ1-5
D: NA

DNA: TGTGCCAGACGACAGGGTGGCTACGAGCAGTACTTC
CDR3: CARRQGGYEQYF
V: TRBV2
size: NA
J: TRBJ2-7
D: TRBD1

DNA: TGTGCCAGCAGCTTGGTCTCCTACCAAGAGACCCAGTACTTC
CDR3: CASSLVSYQETQYF
V: TRBV5-6
size: NA
J: TRBJ2-5
D: NA

DNA: TGCAGCGTTGAAGCGCCTTGGGGAAAAGCCTCCTACGAGCAGTACTTC
CDR3: CSVEAPWGKASYEQYF
V: TRBV29-1
size: NA
J: TRBJ2-7
D: NA

DNA: TGTGCCAGCAGCTTAGGTCCAGCGGCACAAGAGACCCAGTACTTC
CDR3: CASSLGPAAQETQYF
V: TRBV7-9
size: NA
J: TRBJ2-5
D: NA

DNA: TGTGCCAGCAGTTACTCGAAAACGTACAATGAGCAGTTCTTC
CDR3: CASSYSKTYNEQFF
V: TRBV6-6
size: once
J: TRBJ2-1
D: NA